Listed here are 12 T cell receptor beta chains from one sample, sequenced in a study of cytotoxic CD8 clonotypes in ibrutinib-treated CLL. Sequencing was performed with immunoSEQ multiplex PCR; in TCRdb, only in-frame clones are kept and a portion is missing. The repertoire includes just over 200,000 clones, more than 65% of them detected once, and about 6.4% sits in the top ten. The sample here was PBMCs, taken after 12 months of ibrutinib treatment. These receptors all stem from a human donor with chronic lymphocytic leukemia.

The rearrangement links TRBV30 to TRBJ2-1; TRBD2 agrees at 7 bases. In germline, CDR1 is GTSNPN, CDR2 SVGIG (reference sequence). Trimming took 3 bases from V and 4 from J; bases not matched to a gene: 6. The CDR3 contains 14 residues. CDR3 bases: TGTGCCTGGAGGGGAGGCGGGGGTTACAATGAGCAGTTCTTC. As protein: CAWRGGGGYNEQFF.

The rearrangement uses TRBV11-1 and TRBJ2-3, with TRBD2 identical over 7 bases. Unmatched junction bases numbered 15, after V lost 5 bases and J lost 4 bases. This CDR3 is built from 17 residues. Germline-derived CDR1 and CDR2 are SGHAT and FQDESV (reference sequence). The CDR3 sequence is CASSAQGGASGSDTQYF. The CDR3, as DNA: TGTGCCAGCAGCGCCCAGGGCGGGGCTAGCGGCTCAGATACGCAGTATTTT.

This clone was observed a few times. The DNA of the CDR3 is TGTGCCAGCAGCCCCCTGGGGGGTTGGGGAGATACGCAGTATTTT. Translation: CASSPLGGWGDTQYF. The gene calls are TRBV9 and TRBJ2-3; the D gene is possibly TRBD2 (6 bases). CDR1 and CDR2 from the germline V gene are SGDLS and YYNGEE. The CDR3 contains 15 residues. The ends were cut back, 4 bases at V and 5 bases at J, with 17 bases in the middle.

This clone was seen a single time. The rearrangement uses TRBV19 and TRBJ2-2; D is possibly TRBD2 (5 bases). Trimming took off 3 bases at V and 4 bases at J, with 9 bases between the two ends. Germline CDR1 and CDR2: LNHDA and SQIVND (reference sequence). The CDR3 contains 14 residues. This chain's CDR3 is CASSIGVGTGELFF. CDR3 in DNA: TGTGCCAGTAGTATCGGGGTAGGCACCGGGGAGCTGTTTTTT. The variable domain in full, completed from reference TRBV19 and TRBJ2-2, reads DGGITQSPKYLFRKEGQNVTLSCEQNLNHDAMYWYRQDPGQGLRLIYYSQIVNDFQKGDIAEGYSVSREKKESFPLTVTSAQKNPTAFYLCASSIGVGTGELFFGEGSRLTVL.

This chain connects TRBV4-2 to TRBJ2-3; 13 nucleotides line up with TRBD2. Trimming removed 4 bases from V and 11 bases from J; junction bases left unmatched: 9. CDR1 and CDR2 from the germline V gene are LGHNA and YNFKEQ. This CDR3 has 15 amino acids. The CDR3 reads CASSPSTSGGKMQYF. The CDR3 bases are TGTGCCAGCAGCCCCTCGACTAGCGGGGGGAAGATGCAGTATTTT.

This chain uses TRBV5-6 with TRBJ1-4, with D uncertain. CDR1 and CDR2 from the germline V gene are SGHDT and YYEEEE. The V gene lost 4 bases and the J gene lost 0 bases, with 10 bases spanning the gap. The CDR3 runs to 15 residues. CDR3 bases: TGTGCCAGCAGCCCGCGACCCACAACTAATGAAAAACTGTTTTTT. Amino acid sequence: CASSPRPTTNEKLFF.

This clone was seen more than once but under ten times. V and J are TRBV9 and TRBJ1-5; perhaps TRBD1 as D (6 bases). The V end lost 2 bases, the J end lost 4 bases, and 10 bases lay between the germline ends. This CDR3 region has 14 residues. Germline CDR1 SGDLS, CDR2 YYNGEE. DNA for the CDR3: TGTGCCAGCAGCGTCGGGACACCTAATCAGCCCCAGCATTTT. As protein: CASSVGTPNQPQHF.

This clone was found a few times. The chain is built from TRBV6-1 and TRBJ1-4; D is undetermined. V lost 4 bases to trimming and J lost 3 bases, with 6 bases between them. In germline, CDR1 is MNHNS, CDR2 SASEGT. CDR3 length equals 13 residues. The chain's CDR3 is CASSVGANEKLFF. As DNA, the CDR3 is TGTGCCAGCAGTGTCGGCGCTAATGAAAAACTGTTTTTT.

This clone was recorded a few times. The chain recombines TRBV4-2 with TRBJ1-2, with D possibly matching TRBD1 (5 bases). The germline CDR1 and CDR2 sequences are LGHNA and YNFKEQ. This CDR3 is built from 14 residues. V was cut by 3 bases and J by 1 base, with 9 bases left in between. The CDR3 DNA follows: TGTGCCAGCAGCCAGGGACCTAATAACTATGGCTACACCTTC. Encoded protein: CASSQGPNNYGYTF.

The V call is TRBV28, the J call TRBJ2-7, with TRBD1 matching 8 bases. The CDR3 consists of 15 residues. Losses at the gene ends were 7 bases for V and 3 bases for J; bases not matched to a gene: 11. Germline V gene sequence: CDR1 MDHEN, CDR2 SYDVKM. The CDR3 spells CASKFRDRWVYEQYF. In DNA form, the CDR3 reads TGTGCCAGCAAGTTTCGGGACAGGTGGGTCTACGAGCAGTACTTC.

This rearrangement joins TRBV19 to TRBJ2-7; D is undetermined. Germline V gene lookup returns CDR1 LNHDA and CDR2 SQIVND (reference sequence). This CDR3 region has 16 residues. The ends were cut back, 5 bases at V and 7 bases at J, with 24 bases in the middle. CDR3 region: CASSPVGPVKPLEQYF. DNA for the CDR3: TGTGCCAGTAGTCCCGTAGGACCTGTTAAACCGCTTGAGCAGTACTTC. The whole variable domain, remainder taken from reference TRBV19 and TRBJ2-7, is DGGITQSPKYLFRKEGQNVTLSCEQNLNHDAMYWYRQDPGQGLRLIYYSQIVNDFQKGDIAEGYSVSREKKESFPLTVTSAQKNPTAFYLCASSPVGPVKPLEQYFGPGTRLTVT.

This clone has just one count. This chain joins TRBV7-3 and TRBJ2-5; D remains ambiguous. V was clipped by 1 base and J by 2 bases, with 11 bases between them. CDR1 SGHTA and CDR2 FQGTGA come from the germline V gene. CDR3 length: 15 amino acids. This CDR3 reads CASSLSSTAQETQYF. The CDR3 coding sequence is TGTGCCAGCAGCTTAAGTTCGACGGCTCAAGAGACCCAGTACTTC.